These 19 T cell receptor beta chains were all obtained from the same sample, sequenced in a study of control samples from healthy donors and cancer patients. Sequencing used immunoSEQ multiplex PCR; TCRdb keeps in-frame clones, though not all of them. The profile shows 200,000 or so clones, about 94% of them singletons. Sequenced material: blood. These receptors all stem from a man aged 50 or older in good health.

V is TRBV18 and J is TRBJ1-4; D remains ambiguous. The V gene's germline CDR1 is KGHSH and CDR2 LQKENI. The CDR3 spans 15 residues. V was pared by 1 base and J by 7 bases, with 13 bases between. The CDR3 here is CASSPLSHNGEKLFF. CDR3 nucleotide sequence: TGTGCCAGCTCACCACTTTCACATAACGGTGAAAAACTGTTTTTT.

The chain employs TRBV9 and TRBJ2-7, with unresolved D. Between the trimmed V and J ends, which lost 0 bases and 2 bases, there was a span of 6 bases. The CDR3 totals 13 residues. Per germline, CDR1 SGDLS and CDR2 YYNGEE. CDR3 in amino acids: CASSVGDTYEQYF. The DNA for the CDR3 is TGTGCCAGCAGCGTAGGGGATACCTACGAGCAGTACTTC.

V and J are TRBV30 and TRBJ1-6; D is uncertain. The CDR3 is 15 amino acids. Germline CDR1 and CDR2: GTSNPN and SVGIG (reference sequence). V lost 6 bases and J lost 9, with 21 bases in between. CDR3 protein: CACLDFGSFASPLHF. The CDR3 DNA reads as TGTGCCTGTCTTGACTTCGGAAGTTTCGCTTCACCCCTCCACTTT.

DNA for the CDR3: TGTGCCAGCAGCACCGACAGGGGCACAGATACGCAGTATTTT. Protein product: CASSTDRGTDTQYF. V and J are TRBV5-8 and TRBJ2-3; 7 positions match TRBD1. Trimming removed 4 bases from V and 1 base from J; junction bases left unmatched: 3. Per germline, CDR1 SGHTS and CDR2 YDEGEE. The CDR3 is 14 amino acids. The whole variable domain, remainder taken from reference TRBV5-8 and TRBJ2-3, is EAGVTQSPTHLIKTRGQQATLRCSPISGHTSVYWYQQALGLGLQFLLWYDEGEERNRGNFPPRFSGRQFPNYSSELNVNALELEDSALYLCASSTDRGTDTQYFGPGTRLTVL.

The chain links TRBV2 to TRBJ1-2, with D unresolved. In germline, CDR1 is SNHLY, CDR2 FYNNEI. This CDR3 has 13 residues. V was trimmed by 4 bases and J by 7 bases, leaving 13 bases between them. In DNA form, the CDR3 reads TGTGCCAGCAGTGTAATAGAGAGTCGTGGCTACACCTTC. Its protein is CASSVIESRGYTF.

The CDR3: CASSQVFIRVGAGPEAFF. The CDR3 bases are TGCGCCAGCAGCCAAGTCTTCATACGCGTGGGGGCTGGACCTGAAGCTTTCTTT. The gene calls are TRBV4-1 and TRBJ1-1; perhaps TRBD1 as D (6 bases). CDR3 length: 18 residues. Trimming left V 1 base short and J 6 bases short, with 24 bases between. CDR1 and CDR2 from the germline V gene are MGHRA and YSYEKL.

The CDR3 region has the DNA TGTGCCAGCAGCCCCCTGGGCACAGATACGCAGTATTTT. This gives the protein CASSPLGTDTQYF. This rearrangement joins TRBV9 to TRBJ2-3; D is undetermined. The germline gives CDR1 SGDLS, CDR2 YYNGEE. The CDR3 is 13 amino acids. V lost 4 bases, J lost 1 base, and 7 bases lay in between.

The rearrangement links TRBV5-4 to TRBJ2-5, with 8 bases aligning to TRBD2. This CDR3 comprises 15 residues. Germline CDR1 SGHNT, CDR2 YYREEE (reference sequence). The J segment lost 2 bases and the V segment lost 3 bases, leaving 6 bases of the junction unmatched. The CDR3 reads CASSSGGGLQETQYF. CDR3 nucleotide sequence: TGTGCCAGCAGCTCCGGGGGGGGACTACAAGAGACCCAGTACTTC.

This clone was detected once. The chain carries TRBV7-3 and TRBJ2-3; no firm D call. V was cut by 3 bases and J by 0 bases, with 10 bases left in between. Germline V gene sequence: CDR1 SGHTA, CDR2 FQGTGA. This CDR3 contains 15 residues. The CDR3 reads CASSLGNPSTDTQYF. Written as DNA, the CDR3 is TGTGCCAGCAGCTTGGGCAACCCTAGCACAGATACGCAGTATTTT.

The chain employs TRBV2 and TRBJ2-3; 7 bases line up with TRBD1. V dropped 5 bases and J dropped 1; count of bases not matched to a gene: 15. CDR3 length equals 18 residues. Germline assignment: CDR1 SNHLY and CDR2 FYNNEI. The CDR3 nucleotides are TGTGCCAGCAGTAGGAAGACAGGGATTGGGGTAGGCACAGATACGCAGTATTTT. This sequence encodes CASSRKTGIGVGTDTQYF.

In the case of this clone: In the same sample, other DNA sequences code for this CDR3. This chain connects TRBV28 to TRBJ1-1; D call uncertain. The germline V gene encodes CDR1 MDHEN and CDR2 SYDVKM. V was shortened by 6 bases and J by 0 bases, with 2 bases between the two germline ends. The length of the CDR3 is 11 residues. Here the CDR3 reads CASRVNTEAFF. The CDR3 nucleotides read TGTGCCAGCAGGGTGAACACTGAAGCTTTCTTT. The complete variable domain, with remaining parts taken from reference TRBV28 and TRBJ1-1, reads DVKVTQSSRYLVKRTGEKVFLECVQDMDHENMFWYRQDPGLGLRLIYFSYDVKMKEKGDIPEGYSVSREKKERFSLILESASTNQTSMYLCASRVNTEAFFGQGTRLTVV.

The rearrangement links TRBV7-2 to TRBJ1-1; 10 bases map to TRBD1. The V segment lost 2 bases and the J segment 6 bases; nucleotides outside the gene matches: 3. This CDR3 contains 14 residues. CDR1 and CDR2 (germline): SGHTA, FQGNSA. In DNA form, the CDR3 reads TGTGCCAGCAGCTTATCCGGGACAGGGGCTGAAGCTTTCTTT. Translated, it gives CASSLSGTGAEAFF.

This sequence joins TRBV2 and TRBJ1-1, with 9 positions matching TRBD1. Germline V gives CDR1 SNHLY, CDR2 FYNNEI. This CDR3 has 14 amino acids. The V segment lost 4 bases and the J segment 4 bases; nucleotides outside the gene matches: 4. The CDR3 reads CASSGDRVTTEAFF. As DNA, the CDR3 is TGTGCCAGCAGTGGGGACAGGGTGACCACTGAAGCTTTCTTT.

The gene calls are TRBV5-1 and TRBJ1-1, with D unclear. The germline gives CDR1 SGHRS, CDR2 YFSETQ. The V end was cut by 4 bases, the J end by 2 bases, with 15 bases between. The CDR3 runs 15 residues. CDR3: CASSINVDRNTEAFF. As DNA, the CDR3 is TGCGCCAGCAGCATTAACGTAGATCGTAACACTGAAGCTTTCTTT.

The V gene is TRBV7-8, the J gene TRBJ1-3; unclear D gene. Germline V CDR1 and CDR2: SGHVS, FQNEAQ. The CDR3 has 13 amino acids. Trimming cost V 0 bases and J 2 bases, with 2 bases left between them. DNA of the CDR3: TGTGCCAGCAGCTTAGCGACTGGAAACACCATATATTTT. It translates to CASSLATGNTIYF.

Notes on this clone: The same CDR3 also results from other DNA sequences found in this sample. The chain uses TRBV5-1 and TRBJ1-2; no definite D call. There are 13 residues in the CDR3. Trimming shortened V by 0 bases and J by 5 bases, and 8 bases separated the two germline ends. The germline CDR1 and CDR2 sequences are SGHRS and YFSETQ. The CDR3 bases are TGCGCCAGCAGCTTGGCCACGGAGTATGGCTACACCTTC. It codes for CASSLATEYGYTF.

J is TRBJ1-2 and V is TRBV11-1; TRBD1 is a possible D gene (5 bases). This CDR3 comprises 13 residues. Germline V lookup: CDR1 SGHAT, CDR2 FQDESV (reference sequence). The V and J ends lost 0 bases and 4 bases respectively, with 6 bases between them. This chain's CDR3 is CASSLAGTYGYTF. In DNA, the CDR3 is TGTGCCAGCAGCTTAGCAGGGACCTATGGCTACACCTTC.

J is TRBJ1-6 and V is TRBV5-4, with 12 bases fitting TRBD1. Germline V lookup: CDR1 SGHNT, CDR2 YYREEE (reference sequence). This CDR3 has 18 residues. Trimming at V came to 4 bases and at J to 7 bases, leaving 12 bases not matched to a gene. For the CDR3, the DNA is TGTGCCAGCAGCCTTGCGACCGGGACAGGGGGCGGGAATTCACCCCTCCACTTT. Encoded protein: CASSLATGTGGGNSPLHF.

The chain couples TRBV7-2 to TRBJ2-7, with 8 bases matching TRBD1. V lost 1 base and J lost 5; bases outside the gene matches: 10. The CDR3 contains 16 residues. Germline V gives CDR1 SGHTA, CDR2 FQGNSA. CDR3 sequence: CASSLVGTGPQNEQYV. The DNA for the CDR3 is TGTGCCAGCAGCTTAGTTGGGACAGGCCCTCAAAACGAGCAGTACGTC.